The 26 T cell receptor beta chains below all came from one sample that was sequenced in a study of blood T cell repertoires in COVID-19. Sequencing was performed with immunoSEQ multiplex PCR; in TCRdb, only in-frame clones are kept and a portion is missing. The sample lists nearly 200,000 clones; around 84% were seen once. The sequenced material came from peripheral blood. These receptors were taken from a human donor in a cohort sampled during active COVID-19.

J is TRBJ2-7 and V is TRBV24-1; D uncertain. The CDR3 has 16 amino acids. V dropped 5 bases and J dropped 3 bases, with 19 bases sitting between them. Germline V gives CDR1 KGHDR, CDR2 SFDVKD. DNA of the CDR3: TGTGCCACCAGTGTCAGACCAAAAAAACCGGGCTACGAGCAGTACTTC. As protein: CATSVRPKKPGYEQYF.

The rearrangement links TRBV2 to TRBJ2-7; TRBD2 aligns across 13 bases. Germline assignment: CDR1 SNHLY and CDR2 FYNNEI. This CDR3 is built from 15 residues. V lost 6 bases to trimming and J lost 2 bases; unmatched junction nucleotides: 4. CDR3 amino acids: CASRPGLAGAYEQYV. CDR3 bases: TGTGCCAGCAGACCCGGACTAGCGGGGGCCTACGAGCAGTACGTC.

V is TRBV12-3 or TRBV12-4 and J is TRBJ2-2; D uncertain. Trimming stripped 10 bases from V and 2 bases from J, with 5 bases between. CDR3 length equals 11 residues. The CDR3 DNA is TGTGCCATCTCCAACACCGGGGAGCTGTTTTTT. This gives the protein CAISNTGELFF.

The chain links TRBV4-2 to TRBJ2-5, with 9 bases that match TRBD2. J was trimmed by 5 bases and V by 1 base; bases with no gene match: 8. The CDR3 spans 16 residues. The germline V gene encodes CDR1 LGHNA and CDR2 YNFKEQ. Here the CDR3 DNA reads TGTGCCAGCAGCCAAGGGGGGCTAGCGGGATTTGAGACCCAGTACTTC. Its translation: CASSQGGLAGFETQYF.

The chain uses TRBV13 and TRBJ2-1; 12 nucleotides line up with TRBD2. The trim removed 3 bases at V and 1 base at J, leaving 10 bases unmatched. The CDR3 length is 19 residues. CDR1 is PRHDT and CDR2 is FYEKMQ in the germline V gene (reference sequence). CDR3 loop: CASSLRRTSGDWSYNEQFF. The CDR3 DNA reads as TGTGCCAGCAGCTTGCGGCGGACTAGCGGGGATTGGTCCTACAATGAGCAGTTCTTC.

The genes are TRBV28 and TRBJ2-1; maybe TRBD1 (6 bases). Germline CDR1 and CDR2: MDHEN and SYDVKM. V was shortened by 3 bases and J by 4 bases, with 16 bases between the two germline ends. The CDR3 consists of 16 residues. The chain's CDR3 is CASSFQQVGAYNEQFF. The CDR3 region has the DNA TGTGCCAGCAGTTTCCAACAGGTGGGGGCGTACAATGAGCAGTTCTTC.

The V gene is TRBV6-1, the J gene TRBJ1-2; no firm D call. The CDR3 has 13 amino acids. CDR1 MNHNS and CDR2 SASEGT come from the germline V gene. Trimming removed 2 bases at V and 11 bases at J, with 15 bases between. CDR3 sequence (DNA): TGTGCCAGCAGTGAACGAAATTTCGGGGTTTACACCTTC. This sequence encodes CASSERNFGVYTF.

The chain is built from TRBV6-6 and TRBJ1-1; D unresolved. The germline V and J ends were trimmed by 2 bases and 1 base, with 8 bases remaining between them. This CDR3 comprises 14 residues. Germline CDR1 MNHNY, CDR2 SVGAGI (reference sequence). Here the CDR3 reads CASSYTVTNTEAFF. CDR3 in DNA: TGTGCCAGCAGTTACACGGTTACGAACACTGAAGCTTTCTTT.

The chain employs TRBV28 and TRBJ2-1; TRBD2 matches at 13 bases. Germline V lookup: CDR1 MDHEN, CDR2 SYDVKM. The CDR3 is 16 amino acids. Trimming cost V 6 bases and J 9 bases; bases outside gene matches: 11. The CDR3 region is CASSATGTSGKREQFF. CDR3 DNA sequence: TGTGCCAGCAGCGCTACCGGGACTAGCGGGAAGCGTGAGCAGTTCTTC.

This clone was detected only once. CDR3 in DNA: TGCGCCAGCAGCCCTGGACAGGGAGGCAATCAGCCCCAGCATTTT. Translation gives CASSPGQGGNQPQHF. This rearrangement joins TRBV5-1 to TRBJ1-5; 8 nucleotides line up with TRBD1. CDR3 length equals 15 residues. J was trimmed by 2 bases and V by 4 bases; bases with no gene match: 5. Germline CDR1 is SGHRS and CDR2 is YFSETQ. Drawing the rest from reference TRBV5-1 and TRBJ1-5, the complete variable domain is KAGVTQTPRYLIKTRGQQVTLSCSPISGHRSVSWYQQTPGQGLQFLFEYFSETQRNKGNFPGRFSGRQFSNSRSEMNVSTLELGDSALYLCASSPGQGGNQPQHFGDGTRLSIL.

This clone was detected only once. The sample carries other DNA sequences with the same CDR3. The chain employs TRBV18 and TRBJ1-5, with D perhaps matching TRBD1 (5 bases). Trimming removed 1 base at V and 5 bases at J, with 6 bases between. This CDR3 region has 13 residues. Germline loops: CDR1 KGHSH, CDR2 LQKENI. The CDR3 region is CASSPQGDQPQHF. CDR3 bases: TGTGCCAGCTCACCACAAGGGGATCAGCCCCAGCATTTT. Filled out from reference TRBV18 and TRBJ1-5, the complete variable domain reads NAGVMQNPRHLVRRRGQEARLRCSPMKGHSHVYWYRQLPEEGLKFMVYLQKENIIDESGMPKERFSAEFPKEGPSILRIQQVVRGDSAAYFCASSPQGDQPQHFGDGTRLSIL.

The V gene is TRBV7-8, the J gene TRBJ1-5; no clear D gene. Germline lookup yields CDR1 SGHVS and CDR2 FQNEAQ. V lost 5 bases and J lost 6, with 20 bases in between. CDR3 length: 16 residues. CDR3 sequence: CASSTRLGRGGQPQHF. The CDR3 DNA reads TGTGCCAGCAGCACACGCTTGGGCCGTGGTGGTCAGCCCCAGCATTTT.

The chain is built from TRBV5-5 and TRBJ1-5, with unresolved D. Trimming took off 3 bases at V and 6 bases at J, with 13 bases between the two ends. CDR3 length equals 14 residues. From germline, CDR1 is SGHKS and CDR2 YYEKEE (reference sequence). The CDR3 region has the DNA TGTGCCAGCAGCTGGAGGGAGGCGCGTCAGCCCCAGCATTTT. The encoded protein is CASSWREARQPQHF.

The V and J genes are TRBV19 and TRBJ2-7, with D perhaps matching TRBD1 (8 bases). V lost 4 bases and J lost 4, with 14 bases in between. The germline CDR1 and CDR2 sequences are LNHDA and SQIVND (reference sequence). The CDR3 extends over 14 amino acids. The CDR3 region has the DNA TGTGCCAGTAGTAACAGGGGGAGGGCTTACGAGCAGTACTTC. Protein: CASSNRGRAYEQYF. Using reference TRBV19 and TRBJ2-7 for the parts outside the CDR3, the full variable domain is DGGITQSPKYLFRKEGQNVTLSCEQNLNHDAMYWYRQDPGQGLRLIYYSQIVNDFQKGDIAEGYSVSREKKESFPLTVTSAQKNPTAFYLCASSNRGRAYEQYFGPGTRLTVT.

This clone is a singleton in its sample. The chain recombines TRBV19 with TRBJ2-2; D gene uncertain. Germline-derived CDR1 and CDR2 are LNHDA and SQIVND (reference sequence). The germline V and J ends were trimmed by 1 base and 5 bases, with 11 bases remaining between them. The CDR3 has 15 residues. DNA for the CDR3: TGTGCCAGTAGTATAGCTCAAAGTAGTACCGGGGAGCTGTTTTTT. The encoded protein is CASSIAQSSTGELFF.

The chain joins TRBV18 to TRBJ2-1; D unclear. The V gene lost 6 bases and the J gene lost 4 bases, with 7 bases spanning the gap. Germline loops: CDR1 KGHSH, CDR2 LQKENI. This CDR3 is 12 amino acids long. The CDR3 sequence is CASSPRYNEQFF. The CDR3 DNA is TGTGCCAGCTCCCCGCGGTACAATGAGCAGTTCTTC.

The rearrangement links TRBV18 to TRBJ1-3, with unresolved D. The germline V gene encodes CDR1 KGHSH and CDR2 LQKENI. Trimming took 5 bases from V and 0 from J, leaving 5 bases between them. This CDR3 is built from 13 residues. The CDR3 DNA sequence: TGTGCCAGCTCAAGGAGCTCTGGAAACACCATATATTTT. Translating it yields CASSRSSGNTIYF.

The V gene is TRBV19, the J gene TRBJ2-3, with 13 bases identical to TRBD2. The CDR3 length is 16 residues. Germline V gives CDR1 LNHDA, CDR2 SQIVND (reference sequence). Trimming took 5 bases from V and 4 from J; bases not matched to a gene: 6. Written as DNA, the CDR3 is TGTGCCAGTAGTTGGACTAGCGGGAGACTAGCAGATACGCAGTATTTT. Translation gives CASSWTSGRLADTQYF. The full variable domain, completed using reference TRBV19 and TRBJ2-3, is DGGITQSPKYLFRKEGQNVTLSCEQNLNHDAMYWYRQDPGQGLRLIYYSQIVNDFQKGDIAEGYSVSREKKESFPLTVTSAQKNPTAFYLCASSWTSGRLADTQYFGPGTRLTVL.

This clone was detected a few times. This chain joins TRBV7-2 and TRBJ2-3; D uncertain. V lost 4 bases and J 0 bases, leaving 8 bases between the germline ends. Germline V gene lookup returns CDR1 SGHTA and CDR2 FQGNSA. The CDR3 length is 14 residues. CDR3 bases: TGTGCCAGCAGCTCCCTACCAAGCACAGATACGCAGTATTTT. The encoded protein is CASSSLPSTDTQYF.

This clone has just one count. The chain is built from TRBV9 and TRBJ1-3; D is uncertain. The CDR3 sequence is 16 residues long. V was pared by 0 bases and J by 2 bases, with 12 bases between. Germline V gives CDR1 SGDLS, CDR2 YYNGEE. The CDR3 sequence: CASSVAERLAGNTIYF. The CDR3 bases are TGTGCCAGCAGCGTAGCGGAGCGTTTGGCTGGAAACACCATATATTTT. The full variable domain, in which reference TRBV9 and TRBJ1-3 provide the parts outside the CDR3, is DSGVTQTPKHLITATGQRVTLRCSPRSGDLSVYWYQQSLDQGLQFLIQYYNGEERAKGNILERFSAQQFPDLHSELNLSSLELGDSALYFCASSVAERLAGNTIYFGEGSWLTVV.

The DNA of the CDR3 is TGTGCCAGCAGCCCCGCGGGCGGGAACACTGAAGCTTTCTTT. Translation gives CASSPAGGNTEAFF. J is TRBJ1-1 and V is TRBV3-1 (or the pseudogene TRBV3-2), with D uncertain. Germline V lookup: CDR1 LGHDT, CDR2 YNNKEL (reference sequence). The CDR3 is made up of 14 amino acids. V was clipped by 4 bases and J by 1 base, with 10 bases between them.

Details on this clone: Other nucleotide sequences from this sample produce the same CDR3. This chain links TRBV6-5 with TRBJ1-5, with 7 bases identical to TRBD1. There are 15 residues in the CDR3. The J segment lost 1 base and the V segment lost 2 bases, leaving 2 bases of the junction unmatched. The germline gives CDR1 MNHEY, CDR2 SVGAGI. The CDR3 DNA sequence: TGTGCCAGCAGTTACGCAGGGGGAAGCAATCAGCCCCAGCATTTT. Amino acids: CASSYAGGSNQPQHF.

V usage is TRBV5-6 and J usage is TRBJ2-3, with 7 bases lining up with TRBD1. Germline CDR1 and CDR2: SGHDT and YYEEEE. J gave up 7 bases and V 0 bases, and 8 bases lay outside the gene matches. The CDR3 sequence is 15 residues long. This CDR3 reads CASSLATGFSNTQYF. The CDR3 coding sequence is TGTGCCAGCAGCTTGGCGACAGGGTTTTCGAATACGCAGTATTTT.

This clone appeared a single time. The rearrangement joins TRBV5-1 to TRBJ2-7; 7 nucleotides match TRBD1. CDR3 length: 13 residues. V trimming: 2 bases; J trimming: 5 bases; junction bases outside the gene matches: 4. Germline V gene data show CDR1 as SGHRS and CDR2 as YFSETQ. CDR3 nucleotides: TGCGCCAGCAGCTTACTTACAGGGGACGAGCAGTACTTC. It yields the protein CASSLLTGDEQYF.

This chain joins TRBV27 and TRBJ2-7, with 16 nucleotides matching TRBD2. CDR3 length equals 19 residues. Trimming took 5 bases from V and 7 from J; bases not matched to a gene: 17. Germline V gene data show CDR1 as MNHEY and CDR2 as SMNVEV (reference sequence). CDR3 bases: TGTGCCAGCAGTCCCCGGGGACTAGCGGGAGGGCGTCGGCTGGGGGAGCAGTACTTC. The encoded protein is CASSPRGLAGGRRLGEQYF.

DNA of the CDR3: TGTGCCAGTAGTATTTCCCCCGGGGAGGTCGGGGAGCTGTTTTTT. Encoded protein: CASSISPGEVGELFF. The gene calls are TRBV19 and TRBJ2-2; D is possibly TRBD2 (6 bases). The length of the CDR3 is 15 residues. V lost 3 bases to trimming and J lost 7 bases, with 15 bases between them. From germline, CDR1 is LNHDA and CDR2 SQIVND (reference sequence).